This entry concerns a single TCR beta chain. The data derive from a study of shared clonotypes between healthy human individuals. In germline, CDR1 is MNHEY, CDR2 SVGAGI. Trimming took off 0 bases at V and 6 bases at J, with 12 bases between the two ends. The CDR3 sequence is 15 residues long. The method was immunoSEQ multiplex PCR; TCRdb's version includes in-frame clones alone and lacks a portion of them. The sample consists of 740,000 or so clones, around 73% of them appearing once. The TCR originated in a woman aged 25 to 39 in good health. The chain combines TRBV6-5 with TRBJ2-1; D perhaps matches TRBD2 (6 bases). The specimen was memory CD4+ T cells sorted from blood. Subset denoted: CD45RA-negative fraction. The CDR3 protein is CASSYSFLARNEQFF. The CDR3 nucleotides read TGTGCCAGCAGTTACTCGTTTCTAGCGCGCAATGAGCAGTTCTTC.